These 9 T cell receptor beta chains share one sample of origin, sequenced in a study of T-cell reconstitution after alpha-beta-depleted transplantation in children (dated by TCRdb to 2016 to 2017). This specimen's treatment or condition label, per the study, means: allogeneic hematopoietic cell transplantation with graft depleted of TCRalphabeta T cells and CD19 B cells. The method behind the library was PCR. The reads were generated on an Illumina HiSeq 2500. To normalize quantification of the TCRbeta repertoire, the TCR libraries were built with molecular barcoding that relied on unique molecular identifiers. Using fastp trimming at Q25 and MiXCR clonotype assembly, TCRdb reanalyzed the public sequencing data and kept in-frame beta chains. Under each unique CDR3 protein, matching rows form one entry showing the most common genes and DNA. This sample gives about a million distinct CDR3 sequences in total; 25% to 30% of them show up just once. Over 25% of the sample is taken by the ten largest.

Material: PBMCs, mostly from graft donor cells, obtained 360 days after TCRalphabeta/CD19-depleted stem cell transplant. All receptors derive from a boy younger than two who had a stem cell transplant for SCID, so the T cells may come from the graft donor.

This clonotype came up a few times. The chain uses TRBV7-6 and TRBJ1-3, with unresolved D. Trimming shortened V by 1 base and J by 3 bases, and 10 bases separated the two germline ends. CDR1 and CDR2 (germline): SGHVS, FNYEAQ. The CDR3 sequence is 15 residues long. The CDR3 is CASSLVSGSGNTIYF. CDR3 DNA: TGTGCCAGCAGCTTAGTTTCCGGGAGTGGAAACACCATATATTTT.

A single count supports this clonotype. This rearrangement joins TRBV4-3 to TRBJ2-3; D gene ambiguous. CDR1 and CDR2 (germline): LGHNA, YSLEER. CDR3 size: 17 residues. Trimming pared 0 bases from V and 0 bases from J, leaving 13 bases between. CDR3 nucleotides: TGCGCCAGCAGCCAAGACGTAAGCGTAATTAGCACAGATACGCAGTATTTT. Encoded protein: CASSQDVSVISTDTQYF.

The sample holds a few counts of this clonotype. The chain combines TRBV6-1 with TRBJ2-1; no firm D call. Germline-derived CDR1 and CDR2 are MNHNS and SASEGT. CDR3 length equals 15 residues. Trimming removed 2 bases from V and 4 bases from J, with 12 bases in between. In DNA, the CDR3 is TGTGCCAGCAGTGAAATGAGTCTCTCTTACAATGAGCAGTTCTTC. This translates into CASSEMSLSYNEQFF.

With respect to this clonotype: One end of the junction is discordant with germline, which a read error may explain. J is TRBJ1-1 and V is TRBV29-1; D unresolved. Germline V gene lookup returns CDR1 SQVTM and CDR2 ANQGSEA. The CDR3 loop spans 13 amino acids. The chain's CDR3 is CSVVRPLNTEAFF. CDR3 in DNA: TGCAGCGTTGTTCGCCCCCTGAACACTGAAGCCTTCTTT.

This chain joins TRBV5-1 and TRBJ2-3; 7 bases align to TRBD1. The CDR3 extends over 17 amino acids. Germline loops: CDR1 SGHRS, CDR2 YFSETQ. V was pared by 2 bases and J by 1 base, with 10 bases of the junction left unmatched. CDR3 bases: TGCGCCAGCAGCTTCTCCAACAGGGGATTTGGCACAGATACGCAGTATTTT. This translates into CASSFSNRGFGTDTQYF.

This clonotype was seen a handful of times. CDR3 in DNA: TGTGCCACCAGCAGAGATATGGAGCTAGCGGGGCTGACTTCCTACGAGCAGTACTTC. Translation: CATSRDMELAGLTSYEQYF. The chain couples TRBV15 to TRBJ2-7, with 9 nucleotides matching TRBD2. After removal of 0 bases from V and 1 base from J, the junction contained 13 bases not matched to a gene. The CDR3 is 19 residues long. CDR1 is LNHNV and CDR2 is YYDKDF in the germline V gene (reference sequence).

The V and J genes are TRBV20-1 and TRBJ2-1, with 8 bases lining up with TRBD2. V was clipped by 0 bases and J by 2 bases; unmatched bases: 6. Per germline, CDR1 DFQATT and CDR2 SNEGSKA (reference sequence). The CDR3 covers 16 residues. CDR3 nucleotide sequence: TGCAGTGCTAGAGATATACGGGAGGGCACCTACAATGAGCAGTTCTTC. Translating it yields CSARDIREGTYNEQFF.

Here the CDR3 DNA reads TGTGCCAGCAGCCTGACTAGCGGGGGATCGGATGAGCAGTTCTTC. It yields the protein CASSLTSGGSDEQFF. V gene TRBV4-2 combines with J gene TRBJ2-1; 12 bases line up with TRBD2. Trimming took 4 bases from V and 8 from J; bases not matched to a gene: 6. The CDR3 is made up of 15 amino acids. Per the germline V gene, CDR1 is LGHNA and CDR2 is YNFKEQ.

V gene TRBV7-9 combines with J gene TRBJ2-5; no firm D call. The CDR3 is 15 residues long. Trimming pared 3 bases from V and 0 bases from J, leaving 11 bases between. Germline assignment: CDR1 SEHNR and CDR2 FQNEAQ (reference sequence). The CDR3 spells CASSFRLPNQETQYF. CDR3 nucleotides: TGTGCCAGCAGCTTCAGGCTACCAAACCAAGAGACCCAGTACTTC.